This TCR beta chain was documented in a study of T cell responses to AZD1222 COVID-19 vaccine. Trimming took off 0 bases at V and 2 bases at J, with 10 bases between the two ends. Germline V gene data show CDR1 as MNHEY and CDR2 as SVGAGI. The CDR3 spans 15 residues. Study-wide results and limits: Spike as a whole was targeted by vaccine-associated CD4 TCRs, dominant at 160-218 and 743-854.

Method: immunoSEQ multiplex PCR; TCRdb's copy keeps in-frame clones and lacks some. The sample includes some 98,000 clones, 65% to 85% seen only once; the top ten take approximately 15%. Remarks on this clone: Its antigen is not known.

The source material was peripheral blood, sampled 28 days after the second AZD1222 dose. The sequence derives from an adult who received the AZD1222 COVID-19 vaccine. This sequence joins TRBV6-5 and TRBJ1-1; D call uncertain. As DNA, the CDR3 is TGTGCCAGCAGTTACTCTTCAGGCGCCAACACTGAAGCTTTCTTT. Translation gives CASSYSSGANTEAFF.